The rows below give T cell receptor beta chains drawn from one sample of a study of blood T cell repertoires in COVID-19. Clones were sequenced by immunoSEQ multiplex PCR, and TCRdb holds only the in-frame ones, with some missing. Here the sample spans over 200,000 clones, about 86% being singletons. Sequencing used peripheral blood. Receptor source: a woman in her forties or fifties with acute or convalescent COVID-19. CDR3s include the opening cysteine and the closing phenylalanine or tryptophan. The D gene is left open where the match is weak. Rows give clone size only sometimes, using once, few, many, or a class for an expanded clone.

TRBV18,NA,NA,TRBJ1-2,CASSSDSSLGGGYTF,TGTGCCAGCTCATCGGACAGCTCTTTAGGAGGAGGCTACACCTTC
TRBV2,NA,NA,TRBJ1-4,CASSALGRNEKLFF,TGTGCCAGCTCCGCACTAGGGAGGAATGAAAAACTGTTTTTT
TRBV6-5,TRBD2,NA,TRBJ2-7,CASSSTSGSSYEQYF,TGTGCCAGCAGCTCTACTAGCGGAAGCTCCTACGAGCAGTACTTC
TRBV7-2,NA,few,TRBJ1-3,CASSEQGTAGNTIYF,TGTGCCAGCAGCGAACAGGGAACCGCTGGAAACACCATATATTTT
TRBV28,NA,NA,TRBJ1-5,CASSSDGGSYHSGYLDQPQHF,TGTGCCAGCAGTTCGGATGGTGGAAGTTATCACTCCGGATATCTAGATCAGCCCCAGCATTTT
TRBV7-9,TRBD2,NA,TRBJ2-3,CASSPSGRARDTQYF,TGTGCCAGCAGCCCGAGCGGGAGGGCCAGAGATACGCAGTATTTT
TRBV4-1,NA,NA,TRBJ2-3,CASSTDRFTDTQYF,TGCGCCAGCAGCACCGACAGATTCACAGATACGCAGTATTTT
TRBV9,NA,NA,TRBJ2-7,CASSPRGVVGGEQYF,TGTGCCAGCAGCCCCCGTGGGGTTGTGGGGGGCGAGCAGTACTTC
TRBV6-5,NA,NA,TRBJ2-7,CASSPPGILSYEQYF,TGTGCCAGCAGTCCACCCGGGATACTATCCTACGAGCAGTACTTC
TRBV28,NA,NA,TRBJ1-6,CASSYLLSSYNSPLHF,TGTGCCAGCTCCTACCTCCTGAGCTCCTATAATTCACCCCTCCACTTT
TRBV19,TRBD2,once,TRBJ2-7,CASSIGASGTYEQYF,TGTGCCAGTAGTATAGGGGCTAGCGGGACTTACGAGCAGTACTTC
TRBV5-1,NA,NA,TRBJ1-2,CASRTTWTATLTNYGYTF,TGCGCCAGCCGAACCACCTGGACAGCCACTCTTACTAACTATGGCTACACCTTC
TRBV29-1,NA,few,TRBJ1-1,CSVVGVMNTEAFF,TGCAGCGTTGTCGGAGTAATGAACACTGAAGCTTTCTTT
TRBV12-5,NA,once,TRBJ2-1,CASGRQGNEQFF,TGTGCTAGTGGCCGTCAGGGGAATGAGCAGTTCTTC
TRBV5-4,TRBD1,NA,TRBJ1-4,CASSRGQGGEKLFF,TGTGCCAGCAGCCGGGGACAGGGAGGTGAAAAACTGTTTTTT
TRBV20-1,NA,few,TRBJ1-3,CSASRQSSGNTIYF,TGCAGTGCTAGTCGACAAAGCTCTGGAAACACCATATATTTT
TRBV19,TRBD2,NA,TRBJ2-1,CASSIAPGLVGYNEQFF,TGTGCCAGTAGTATAGCACCGGGACTAGTGGGCTACAATGAGCAGTTCTTC
TRBV5-1,NA,NA,TRBJ2-2,CASSLPEGANTGELFF,TGCGCCAGCAGCCTCCCTGAGGGGGCGAACACCGGGGAGCTGTTTTTT
TRBV6-6,NA,few,TRBJ1-2,CASSYSGGDGYTF,TGTGCCAGCAGTTACTCGGGAGGGGATGGCTACACCTTC
TRBV6-5,NA,NA,TRBJ1-1,CASSYSRSGTEAFF,TGTGCCAGCAGTTACTCGCGGTCCGGCACTGAAGCTTTCTTT
TRBV3-1/TRBV3-2,TRBD1,NA,TRBJ2-7,CASSRGQGGSYEQYF,TGTGCCAGCAGTAGGGGACAGGGGGGATCCTACGAGCAGTACTTC
TRBV11-3,NA,NA,TRBJ2-5,CASSLGGGLGGETQYF,TGTGCCAGCAGCTTAGGAGGCGGGCTAGGGGGAGAGACCCAGTACTTC
TRBV7-9,NA,NA,TRBJ1-1,CASSLLQNTEAFF,TGTGCCAGCAGCTTATTACAGAACACTGAAGCTTTCTTT
TRBV10-3,TRBD1,NA,TRBJ2-7,CAITPDRETYEQYF,TGTGCCATCACCCCCGACAGGGAGACCTACGAGCAGTACTTC
TRBV7-9,NA,NA,TRBJ2-7,CASILAGRYEQYF,TGTGCCAGCATCCTTGCGGGCCGCTACGAGCAGTACTTC
TRBV7-8,TRBD1,NA,TRBJ1-2,CASSLGGQGGSGYTF,TGTGCCAGCAGCTTAGGGGGACAGGGTGGAAGTGGCTACACCTTC
TRBV19,NA,NA,TRBJ2-5,CASSPGYQETQYF,TGTGCCAGTAGTCCGGGGTACCAAGAGACCCAGTACTTC
TRBV7-9,TRBD1,NA,TRBJ2-7,CASSSLPTGPIDEQYF,TGTGCCAGCAGCTCACTACCGACAGGGCCTATCGACGAGCAGTACTTC
TRBV5-1,NA,NA,TRBJ2-1,CASSFDSYNEQFF,TGCGCCAGCAGCTTCGACAGCTACAATGAGCAGTTCTTC
TRBV18,NA,NA,TRBJ1-1,CASSPGGMNTEAFF,TGTGCCAGCTCACCAGGGGGGATGAACACTGAAGCTTTCTTT
TRBV4-2,TRBD1,NA,TRBJ2-7,CASSPGQGANANEQYF,TGTGCCAGCAGCCCAGGACAGGGGGCGAATGCGAACGAGCAGTACTTC
TRBV24-1,NA,few,TRBJ2-6,CATSGRSGANVLTF,TGTGCCACCAGTGGCCGGTCTGGGGCCAACGTCCTGACTTTC
TRBV29-1,NA,NA,TRBJ2-7,CSATHSSYEQYF,TGCAGCGCTACTCACAGCTCCTACGAGCAGTACTTC
TRBV12-3/TRBV12-4,NA,NA,TRBJ2-7,CASSLGQSYEQYF,TGTGCCAGCAGTCTCGGACAGAGCTACGAGCAGTACTTC
TRBV7-2,NA,NA,TRBJ1-6,CASSSNRASPLHF,TGTGCCAGCAGCTCAAACAGGGCTTCACCCCTCCACTTT
TRBV14,NA,NA,TRBJ2-3,CASSRSTGDRADTQYF,TGTGCCAGCAGCCGCTCAACGGGGGACCGCGCAGATACGCAGTATTTT
TRBV6-6,TRBD1,NA,TRBJ2-1,CASSLGQGPNEQFF,TGTGCCAGCAGCCTGGGACAGGGGCCTAATGAGCAGTTCTTC
TRBV11-2,NA,NA,TRBJ2-7,CASSLVQPYEQYF,TGTGCCAGCAGCTTAGTACAGCCCTACGAGCAGTACTTC
TRBV6-5,TRBD1,NA,TRBJ2-7,CASSTGTGDEQYF,TGTGCCAGCAGTACCGGGACAGGGGACGAGCAGTACTTC